The rows below give T cell receptor beta chains drawn from one sample of a study of identical twins. Each CDR3 protein is one row after TCRdb ran MiXCR on the 5' RACE reads. The table has about 530,000 distinct CDR3 sequences, about a fifth seen once. The same sample was also studied in work on yellow fever vaccine responses in identical twins.

Sequencing was done on a sample of CD4+ T cells sorted from blood. These TCRs come from a woman aged 18-29 years in good health. Each CDR3 is given with its conserved first and last residue. The D gene is left open where the match is weak. Clone size appears in some rows only: once, few, many, or a class for an expanded clone.

V,size,D,J,CDR3,DNA
TRBV10-3,few,TRBD1,TRBJ1-6,CAISGSRGTGANSPLHF,TGTGCCATCAGTGGGTCCAGGGGGACAGGGGCGAATTCACCCCTCCACTTT
TRBV18,many,-,TRBJ2-5,CASSPPGQETQYF,TGTGCCAGCTCACCCCCCGGACAAGAGACCCAGTACTTC
TRBV5-1,few,TRBD1,TRBJ2-5,CASSLGSTGGGQETQYF,TGCGCCAGCAGCTTGGGCTCTACAGGGGGCGGGCAAGAGACCCAGTACTTC
TRBV6-1,few,TRBD1,TRBJ2-2,CASSTGGASTGELFF,TGTGCCAGCAGCACAGGGGGCGCGTCAACCGGGGAGCTGTTTTTT
TRBV27,few,-,TRBJ1-3,CASSSPLSDGGNTIYF,TGTGCCAGCAGCTCTCCCCTTTCGGATGGTGGAAACACCATATATTTT
TRBV20-1,few,-,TRBJ2-3,CRASDGTSTDTQYF,TGCAGGGCGTCAGACGGGACTAGCACAGATACGCAGTATTTT
TRBV5-1,few,TRBD2,TRBJ2-7,CASSLDLAGGLDEQYF,TGCGCCAGCAGCTTGGATCTAGCGGGAGGGCTAGACGAGCAGTACTTC
TRBV11-1,few,TRBD2,TRBJ2-1,CASSPSREGWARYNEQFF,TGTGCCAGCAGCCCTTCCCGGGAGGGTTGGGCCAGGTACAATGAGCAGTTCTTC
TRBV5-5,few,-,TRBJ1-5,CASSLVFGGYQPQHF,TGTGCCAGCAGCTTGGTATTTGGGGGTTATCAGCCCCAGCATTTT
TRBV6-1,-,-,TRBJ2-1,CASRAQGWVPNEQFF,TGTGCCAGCAGAGCACAGGGCTGGGTTCCCAATGAGCAGTTCTTC
TRBV27,many,TRBD2,TRBJ2-1,CASSFIGRALEQFF,TGTGCCAGCAGTTTTATCGGGAGGGCCCTTGAGCAGTTCTTC
TRBV12-3/TRBV12-4,many,-,TRBJ2-1,CASSLIEWEVYNEQFF,TGTGCCAGCAGTTTAATCGAGTGGGAGGTCTACAATGAGCAGTTCTTC
TRBV20-1,-,TRBD2,TRBJ2-2,CSRLAGNTGELFF,TGCAGTCGACTAGCGGGGAACACCGGGGAGCTGTTTTTT
TRBV10-3,-,-,TRBJ1-5,CAISARQNSNQPQHF,TGTGCCATCAGTGCCCGACAGAATAGCAATCAGCCCCAGCATTTT
TRBV29-1,few,TRBD2,TRBJ2-5,CSAGTSGGAQYF,TGCAGCGCTGGGACTAGCGGGGGGGCCCAGTACTTC
TRBV11-2,-,-,TRBJ2-2,CASSPRGMKTGELFF,TGTGCCAGCAGCCCCCGGGGTATGAAAACCGGGGAGCTGTTTTTT
TRBV5-6,-,TRBD1,TRBJ1-2,CASSLMGQLDYGYTF,TGTGCCAGCAGCTTGATGGGACAGTTGGACTATGGCTACACCTTC
TRBV20-1,-,-,TRBJ2-7,CSARKSNEQYF,TGCAGTGCTAGAAAATCGAACGAGCAGTACTTC
TRBV11-2,few,-,TRBJ1-1,CASSPTLGEAFF,TGTGCCAGCAGCCCAACGTTGGGTGAAGCTTTCTTT
TRBV6-1,few,-,TRBJ1-2,CASTSGRRGAWGGYTF,TGTGCCAGCACGTCGGGCCGAAGGGGGGCATGGGGTGGCTACACCTTC
TRBV6-5,few,-,TRBJ1-1,CASSRLRGEAFF,TGTGCCAGCAGCCGTCTACGAGGTGAAGCTTTCTTT
TRBV10-3,-,TRBD2,TRBJ2-7,CAISANLAATYEQYF,TGTGCCATCAGCGCTAACCTAGCGGCCACCTACGAGCAGTACTTC
TRBV20-1,few,TRBD2,TRBJ2-3,CSASKVGGLTDTQYF,TGCAGTGCTTCTAAGGTGGGGGGGTTGACAGATACGCAGTATTTT
TRBV14,-,-,TRBJ2-1,CASSQDETSSSYNEQFF,TGTGCCAGCAGCCAAGATGAGACCTCAAGCTCCTACAATGAGCAGTTCTTC
TRBV3-1,few,TRBD2,TRBJ2-7,CASSQHLAGASYEQYF,TGTGCCAGCAGCCAGCACCTAGCGGGTGCCTCCTACGAGCAGTACTTC
TRBV6-1,-,TRBD2,TRBJ2-7,CASIQAAGDYEQYF,TGTGCCAGCATACAGGCAGCGGGAGACTACGAGCAGTACTTC
TRBV14,few,TRBD1,TRBJ2-1,CASSKSPGQGAPYNEQFF,TGTGCCAGCAGCAAAAGCCCCGGACAGGGGGCCCCCTACAATGAGCAGTTCTTC
TRBV20-1,-,TRBD1,TRBJ1-6,CSTTGTSSPLHF,TGCAGTACGACAGGGACAAGTTCACCCCTCCACTTT
TRBV19,-,-,TRBJ1-2,CASSIIGGDGYTF,TGTGCCAGTAGTATCATCGGGGGGGATGGCTACACCTTC
TRBV28,-,-,TRBJ2-1,CASRYRVTYNEQFF,TGTGCCAGCAGGTACAGGGTGACCTACAATGAGCAGTTCTTC
TRBV5-1,-,TRBD1,TRBJ2-7,CASSEGQGAGEQYF,TGCGCCAGCAGCGAAGGACAGGGGGCGGGCGAGCAGTACTTC
TRBV3-1,-,-,TRBJ2-3,CASSQGGRRTDTQYF,TGTGCCAGCAGCCAAGGGGGCAGGCGCACAGATACGCAGTATTTT
TRBV29-1,-,-,TRBJ2-1,CSVEIAERHNEQFF,TGCAGCGTTGAAATAGCCGAACGCCACAATGAGCAGTTCTTC
TRBV3-1,few,-,TRBJ2-7,CASSRLYGHNEQYF,TGTGCCAGCAGCCGCCTTTACGGGCACAACGAGCAGTACTTC
TRBV5-1,-,TRBD2,TRBJ2-2,CASSKKTSGTGELFF,TGCGCCAGCAGCAAAAAGACTAGCGGGACCGGGGAGCTGTTTTTT
TRBV5-1,-,TRBD2,TRBJ2-3,CASTYREAADTQYF,TGCGCCAGCACCTACCGGGAGGCGGCTGATACGCAGTATTTT
TRBV20-1,-,TRBD1,TRBJ2-1,CQAGTGVGNEQFF,TGCCAAGCCGGGACAGGGGTTGGCAATGAGCAGTTCTTC
TRBV4-2,many,TRBD1,TRBJ2-7,CASSQGQGSYEQYF,TGTGCCAGCAGCCAGGGACAGGGCAGCTACGAGCAGTACTTC
TRBV5-1,few,TRBD2,TRBJ2-5,CASSLRLAEETQYF,TGCGCCAGCAGCTTAAGGCTAGCGGAAGAGACCCAGTACTTC
TRBV10-3,few,TRBD1,TRBJ1-1,CAISESNPGQGANTEAFF,TGTGCCATCAGTGAGTCTAACCCGGGACAGGGTGCGAACACTGAAGCTTTCTTT
TRBV10-3,many,TRBD1,TRBJ1-5,CAISEDRVNQPQHF,TGTGCCATCAGTGAGGACAGGGTCAATCAGCCCCAGCATTTT
TRBV20-1,-,TRBD1,TRBJ1-2,CSARDGQVGTLGYGYTF,TGCAGTGCTAGAGATGGACAGGTCGGGACCCTAGGCTATGGCTACACCTTC
TRBV5-5,-,-,TRBJ1-2,CASSLFQPDNYGYTF,TGTGCCAGCAGCTTGTTTCAGCCAGATAACTATGGCTACACCTTC
TRBV6-5,few,-,TRBJ2-4,CASSYSATVRNIQYF,TGTGCCAGCAGTTACTCAGCGACAGTCCGAAACATTCAGTACTTC
TRBV7-2,-,-,TRBJ1-6,CASRWAPGGSYNSPLHF,TGTGCCAGCAGATGGGCCCCTGGGGGCTCCTATAATTCACCCCTCCACTTT